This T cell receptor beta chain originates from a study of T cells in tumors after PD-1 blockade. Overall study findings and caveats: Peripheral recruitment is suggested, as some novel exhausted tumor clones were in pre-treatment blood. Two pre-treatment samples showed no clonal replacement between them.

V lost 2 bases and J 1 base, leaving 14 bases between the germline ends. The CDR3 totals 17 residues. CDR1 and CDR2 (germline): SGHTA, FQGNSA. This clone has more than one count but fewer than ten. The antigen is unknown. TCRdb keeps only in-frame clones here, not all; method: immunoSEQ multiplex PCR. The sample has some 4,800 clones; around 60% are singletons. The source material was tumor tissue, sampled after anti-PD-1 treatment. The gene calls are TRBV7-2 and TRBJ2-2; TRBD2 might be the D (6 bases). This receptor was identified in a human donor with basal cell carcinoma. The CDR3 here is CASSLPGETLNTGELFF. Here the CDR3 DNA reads TGTGCCAGCAGCTTACCGGGGGAGACCCTGAACACCGGGGAGCTGTTTTTT.